This T cell receptor beta chain was captured by sequencing in a study of blood T cell repertoires in COVID-19. Study-level background: Italy, Spain and the United States were the sources of the convalescent and acute COVID-19 samples. Sources were T cells, B-cell-depleted T cells, or PBMCs; the material itself was cDNA or gDNA.

This table comes from immunoSEQ multiplex PCR, and its TCRdb copy is limited to in-frame clones, with some not included. The sample gives approximately 200,000 clones, 70% to 90% of which show up once; approximately 11% is in the top ten. The CDR3 consists of 16 residues. V trimming: 5 bases; J trimming: 7 bases; junction bases outside the gene matches: 16. Per germline, CDR1 MDHEN and CDR2 SYDVKM. This TCR was recovered from a human donor with active or convalescent COVID-19. The donor label of this sample is uncertain. The material sequenced was peripheral blood. The chain has TRBV28 and TRBJ2-7, with TRBD1 identical over 8 bases. DNA of the CDR3: TGTGCCAGCAGTCCTCAAGGACAGGGCCGGTTGGGGGAGCAGTACTTC. It translates to CASSPQGQGRLGEQYF.